These 30 T cell receptor beta chains came from one sample sequenced in a study of neurological immune-mediated disorders (dated by TCRdb to about 2019). Libraries came from 5' RACE. The sample was run on an Illumina HiSeq 2500. The public sequencing data were trimmed at Q25 with fastp and processed into clonotypes with MiXCR by TCRdb, which kept only in-frame beta chains. Every entry covers one CDR3 protein and lists the most common genes and DNA from its rows. The sample has approximately 30,000 distinct CDR3 sequences on record, less than 6% of them singletons. Roughly 2% of the sample is in the top ten clones. Sequencing used CD4+ T cells from blood. The source of these receptors is a woman aged 45-60 years in good health.

Judged by abundance, this clonotype is medium-sized. This chain joins TRBV20-1 and TRBJ2-3, with D tentatively TRBD2 (6 bases). Trimming left V 6 bases short and J 5 bases short, with 15 bases between. Per the germline V gene, CDR1 is DFQATT and CDR2 is SNEGSKA (reference sequence). There are 13 residues in the CDR3. The CDR3 sequence is CSANGLGGDTQYF. CDR3 in DNA: TGCAGTGCCAATGGACTGGGAGGAGATACGCAGTATTTT.

In this sample, this clonotype turned up many times. The J gene is TRBJ1-1, the V gene TRBV28; no clear D. The CDR3 contains 14 residues. CDR1 MDHEN and CDR2 SYDVKM come from the germline V gene. V was clipped by 5 bases and J by 4 bases, with 14 bases between them. The CDR3 here is CASSLQVMITEAFF. CDR3 coding DNA: TGTGCCAGCAGTCTTCAGGTCATGATCACTGAAGCTTTCTTT.

This clonotype was counted many times. The gene calls are TRBV5-1 and TRBJ2-3, with 9 positions matching TRBD2. J was trimmed by 5 bases and V by 4 bases; bases with no gene match: 14. CDR1 is SGHRS and CDR2 is YFSETQ in the germline V gene. The CDR3 loop spans 17 amino acids. In nucleotides, the CDR3 is TGCGCCAGCAGCCCCCCTGGGGCTAGCGGGGCGCAAGATACGCAGTATTTT. Amino acids: CASSPPGASGAQDTQYF.

There are many counts of this clonotype. The chain uses TRBV6-5 and TRBJ2-1; 7 nucleotides line up with TRBD1. The CDR3 spans 16 residues. The germline V gene encodes CDR1 MNHEY and CDR2 SVGAGI. J was trimmed by 6 bases and V by 2 bases; bases with no gene match: 10. CDR3 in amino acids: CASSYESTGIRNEQFF. CDR3 bases: TGTGCCAGCAGTTACGAGTCGACAGGGATACGCAATGAGCAGTTCTTC.

This clonotype has a count of ten or more. V is TRBV29-1 and J is TRBJ1-1; D is undetermined. Trimming removed 5 bases from V and 3 bases from J, with 10 bases in between. The CDR3 sequence is 12 residues long. The germline gives CDR1 SQVTM, CDR2 ANQGSEA. The CDR3 DNA is TGCAGCGTTAGCCCGGATTACACTGAAGCTTTCTTT. Protein: CSVSPDYTEAFF.

This clonotype was seen ten or more times. The rearrangement uses TRBV20-1 and TRBJ1-2, with D perhaps matching TRBD1 (5 bases). The germline V gene has CDR1 DFQATT and CDR2 SNEGSKA (reference sequence). The CDR3 is 13 residues long. Trimming took off 0 bases at V and 6 bases at J, with 11 bases between the two ends. The CDR3 sequence is CSARDQAGDGYTF. CDR3 nucleotide sequence: TGCAGTGCTAGAGATCAGGCGGGGGATGGCTACACCTTC.

This clonotype was counted at least ten times. The V and J genes are TRBV10-3 and TRBJ1-5; 8 bases are shared with TRBD1. Germline CDR1 and CDR2: ENHRY and SYGVKD. This CDR3 has 13 residues. J was trimmed by 5 bases and V by 10 bases; bases with no gene match: 7. CDR3 sequence reads: CATGTGHDQPQHF. In DNA form, the CDR3 reads TGTGCCACGGGGACAGGACATGATCAGCCCCAGCATTTT.

This clonotype appeared many times. The chain recombines TRBV10-2 with TRBJ1-5, with 7 bases matching TRBD1. The CDR3 contains 16 residues. The junction had 10 bases not matched to a gene; V was cut back by 6 bases and J by 2 bases. The germline V gene encodes CDR1 WSHSY and CDR2 SAAADI. The CDR3 reads CASRTTGVSGNQPQHF. The CDR3 coding sequence is TGCGCCAGCAGGACTACAGGGGTATCGGGCAATCAGCCCCAGCATTTT.

At least ten counts were recorded for this clonotype. The rearrangement joins TRBV9 to TRBJ2-1; D tentatively fits TRBD1 or TRBD2 (6 bases each). The CDR3 covers 16 residues. Germline V gene sequence: CDR1 SGDLS, CDR2 YYNGEE. Trimming cost V 0 bases and J 5 bases, with 15 bases left between them. CDR3 region: CASSVVGGGGNNEQFF. The CDR3 bases are TGTGCCAGCAGCGTAGTTGGCGGAGGGGGTAACAATGAGCAGTTCTTC.

This clonotype was observed at least ten times. The V and J genes are TRBV7-9 and TRBJ2-2; no firm D call. The CDR3 contains 13 residues. Germline V CDR1 and CDR2: SEHNR, FQNEAQ (reference sequence). Trimming stripped 4 bases from V and 1 base from J, with 4 bases between. CDR3 sequence: CASSSMNTGELFF. The DNA of the CDR3 is TGTGCCAGCAGCTCTATGAACACCGGGGAGCTGTTTTTT.

This clonotype has a count of ten or more. V gene TRBV5-1 combines with J gene TRBJ2-7, with TRBD1 matching 9 bases. The ends lost 0 bases at V and 5 bases at J; junction bases unmatched: 6. CDR1 is SGHRS, CDR2 YFSETQ, per germline. The CDR3 totals 15 residues. The CDR3 bases are TGCGCCAGCAGCTTGGCCGGGGACAGGGTCCACGAGCAGTACTTC. Protein sequence: CASSLAGDRVHEQYF.

This clonotype showed up many times. The genes are TRBV29-1 and TRBJ2-7; 7 bases are shared with TRBD1. Per the germline V gene, CDR1 is SQVTM and CDR2 is ANQGSEA. The CDR3 has 14 residues. Trimming at V came to 5 bases and at J to 0 bases, leaving 7 bases not matched to a gene. In DNA, the CDR3 is TGCAGCGTTAGACAGGGAGTAACCTCCTACGAGCAGTACTTC. Translating gives CSVRQGVTSYEQYF.

This clonotype was counted ten times or more. The rearrangement links TRBV5-1 to TRBJ2-7, with a possible D match to TRBD2 (5 bases). Trimming took off 4 bases at V and 6 bases at J, with 17 bases between the two ends. From germline, CDR1 is SGHRS and CDR2 YFSETQ. The CDR3 consists of 14 residues. This CDR3 is CASSRGILSGEQYF. Here the CDR3 DNA reads TGCGCCAGCAGCCGAGGGATCTTGTCGGGCGAGCAGTACTTC.

This clonotype was detected many times. This sequence joins TRBV20-1 and TRBJ2-7, with D tentatively TRBD1 (6 bases). The V gene's germline CDR1 is DFQATT and CDR2 SNEGSKA (reference sequence). CDR3 size: 14 residues. The V end lost 7 bases, the J end lost 7 bases, and 23 bases lay between the germline ends. CDR3 protein: CSVYGRTAGREQYF. CDR3 DNA: TGCAGTGTTTACGGCCGGACAGCAGGCAGGGAGCAGTACTTC.

This clonotype was seen repeatedly, ten times or more. This sequence joins TRBV20-1 and TRBJ2-1, with 11 bases that match TRBD1. This CDR3 region has 15 residues. V was pared by 5 bases and J by 5 bases, with 8 bases of the junction left unmatched. Germline CDR1 is DFQATT and CDR2 is SNEGSKA (reference sequence). Here the CDR3 DNA reads TGCAGTGCTTGGACAGGGGGCAATATCGACAATGAGCAGTTCTTC. This codes for CSAWTGGNIDNEQFF.

This clonotype came up many times. CDR3 sequence (DNA): TGTGCCAGCAGTCGAGCACCGGGACACTACAAGAACACCGGGGAGCTGTTTTTT. Residues: CASSRAPGHYKNTGELFF. The chain uses TRBV5-6 and TRBJ2-2; the D gene is possibly TRBD1 (6 bases). V lost 5 bases to trimming and J lost 1 base, with 21 bases between them. The CDR3 has 18 amino acids. From germline, CDR1 is SGHDT and CDR2 YYEEEE.

This clonotype was recorded a few times. The chain couples TRBV7-8 to TRBJ2-2; the D gene could be TRBD1 or TRBD2 (5 bases each). V gave up 3 bases and J gave up 8 bases, with 19 bases separating them. Germline CDR1 reads SGHVS; CDR2 reads FQNEAQ. The CDR3 contains 16 residues. Here the CDR3 DNA reads TGTGCCAGCAGCTTCCGGGACGGAAGTGTTAGAGGGGAGCTGTTTTTT. It is translated as CASSFRDGSVRGELFF. Looking up the rest from reference TRBV7-8 and TRBJ2-2 gives the full variable domain: GAGVSQSPRYKVAKRGQDVALRCDPISGHVSLFWYQQALGQGPEFLTYFQNEAQLDKSGLPSDRFFAERPEGSVSTLKIQRTQQEDSAVYLCASSFRDGSVRGELFFGEGSRLTVL.

This clonotype was recorded at least ten times. This chain links TRBV6-1 with TRBJ2-7; TRBD2 might be the D (6 bases). Trimming shortened V by 0 bases and J by 7 bases, and 25 bases separated the two germline ends. CDR1 and CDR2 from the germline V gene are MNHNS and SASEGT. CDR3 length: 18 amino acids. The CDR3 DNA follows: TGTGCCAGCAGTGAAGCGGTGGGGGGTTTCGCGACCGTAGGTGAGCAGTACTTC. Translated: CASSEAVGGFATVGEQYF.

The table lists this clonotype with many counts. This chain uses TRBV20-1 with TRBJ1-1, with TRBD1 as a possible D gene (5 bases). V lost 4 bases, J lost 4 bases, and 16 bases lay in between. CDR3 size: 14 residues. The V gene's germline CDR1 is DFQATT and CDR2 SNEGSKA (reference sequence). CDR3 protein: CSAMAGAGGTEAFF. The CDR3, as DNA: TGCAGTGCTATGGCTGGGGCCGGGGGCACTGAAGCTTTCTTT.

Many counts were recorded for this clonotype. V and J are TRBV30 and TRBJ2-2; TRBD1 aligns across 7 bases. The J segment lost 5 bases and the V segment lost 4 bases, leaving 7 bases of the junction unmatched. The V gene's germline CDR1 is GTSNPN and CDR2 SVGIG (reference sequence). This CDR3 contains 14 residues. DNA of the CDR3: TGTGCCTGGAACAGGGGACGAGGAACCGGGGAGCTGTTTTTT. Protein sequence: CAWNRGRGTGELFF.

This clonotype has a count of ten or more. The V gene is TRBV7-2, the J gene TRBJ2-7, with TRBD2 identical over 9 bases. Germline V gene sequence: CDR1 SGHTA, CDR2 FQGNSA. Trimming at V came to 1 base and at J to 2 bases, leaving 3 bases not matched to a gene. This CDR3 is built from 15 residues. CDR3 coding DNA: TGTGCCAGCAGCTTAGGGGCGGGAGGGCCCTACGAGCAGTACTTC. It codes for CASSLGAGGPYEQYF. The entire variable domain, with the rest obtained from reference TRBV7-2 and TRBJ2-7, is as follows: GAGVSQSPSNKVTEKGKDVELRCDPISGHTALYWYRQSLGQGLEFLIYFQGNSAPDKSGLPSDRFSAERTGGSVSTLTIQRTQQEDSAVYLCASSLGAGGPYEQYFGPGTRLTVT.

The sample holds many counts of this clonotype. The genes are TRBV28 and TRBJ1-1, with D unresolved. V shed 4 bases and J shed 10 bases, with 10 bases lying between them. The CDR3 extends over 11 amino acids. Germline CDR1 and CDR2: MDHEN and SYDVKM. CDR3 coding DNA: TGTGCCAGCAGTTCTCCCTGGGGAGCTTTCTTT. Its protein product is CASSSPWGAFF.

In its sample, this clonotype was seen many times. The chain uses TRBV5-1 and TRBJ2-1; unclear D gene. Germline V gene sequence: CDR1 SGHRS, CDR2 YFSETQ. The CDR3 spans 13 residues. V lost 4 bases to trimming and J lost 0 bases, with 5 bases between them. In DNA form, the CDR3 reads TGCGCCAGCAGCGACGACTCCTACAATGAGCAGTTCTTC. Residues: CASSDDSYNEQFF.

There are many counts of this clonotype. The chain joins TRBV7-3 to TRBJ2-1; no definite D call. The CDR3 is made up of 13 amino acids. Germline V gene lookup returns CDR1 SGHTA and CDR2 FQGTGA. V was trimmed by 2 bases and J by 6 bases, leaving 8 bases between them. The CDR3 loop is CASSLGVSNEQFF. CDR3 DNA: TGTGCCAGCAGCTTAGGTGTCAGCAATGAGCAGTTCTTC.

This clonotype was seen at least ten times. This sequence joins TRBV7-2 and TRBJ2-1; perhaps D is TRBD1 or TRBD2 (6 bases each). This CDR3 region has 16 residues. Trimming removed 1 base at V and 7 bases at J, with 17 bases between. Per the germline V gene, CDR1 is SGHTA and CDR2 is FQGNSA. CDR3 sequence reads: CASSLVGGGGRNEQFF. In DNA, the CDR3 is TGTGCCAGCAGCTTAGTCGGTGGAGGGGGTCGAAATGAGCAGTTCTTC.

This clonotype was found many times. This chain uses TRBV6-5 with TRBJ1-1; 10 bases match TRBD1. Germline CDR1 is MNHEY and CDR2 is SVGAGI. The V segment lost 4 bases and the J segment 10 bases; nucleotides outside the gene matches: 9. CDR3 length equals 14 residues. The CDR3 loop reads CASSSGTGASVAFF. Here the CDR3 DNA reads TGTGCCAGCAGTTCGGGGACAGGGGCCTCGGTAGCTTTCTTT.

There are many counts of this clonotype. The chain employs TRBV7-8 and TRBJ2-3; possible D gene TRBD1, 6 bases. The V and J ends lost 1 base and 2 bases respectively, with 10 bases between them. The germline CDR1 and CDR2 sequences are SGHVS and FQNEAQ. There are 15 residues in the CDR3. The CDR3 nucleotides read TGTGCCAGCAGCTTAGACAGGGAGTCCACAGATACGCAGTATTTT. Protein: CASSLDRESTDTQYF.

This clonotype was picked up a small number of times. V usage is TRBV3-1 and J usage is TRBJ2-7; D ambiguous. The CDR3 length is 15 residues. Germline CDR1 LGHDT, CDR2 YNNKEL (reference sequence). V was shortened by 4 bases and J by 0 bases, with 13 bases between the two germline ends. The CDR3 here is CASSPLRTSSYEQYF. CDR3 sequence (DNA): TGTGCCAGCAGCCCCCTCAGGACCAGCTCCTACGAGCAGTACTTC.

This clonotype appeared a few times. The gene calls are TRBV7-2 and TRBJ2-7; D is perhaps TRBD2 (6 bases). The germline V and J ends were trimmed by 5 bases and 5 bases, with 13 bases remaining between them. The V gene's germline CDR1 is SGHTA and CDR2 FQGNSA. The CDR3 has 13 amino acids. Here the CDR3 DNA reads TGTGCCAGCAGCAGACCCGGGAGCCACGAGCAGTACTTC. It codes for CASSRPGSHEQYF.

At least ten counts were recorded for this clonotype. J is TRBJ2-1 and V is TRBV29-1, with D perhaps TRBD1 or TRBD2 (6 bases each). The CDR3 runs 14 residues. Trimming cost V 3 bases and J 7 bases, with 16 bases left between them. From germline, CDR1 is SQVTM and CDR2 ANQGSEA. CDR3 sequence: CSVDPRGPRNEQFF. Here the CDR3 DNA reads TGCAGCGTTGACCCCCGGGGGCCCCGGAATGAGCAGTTCTTC.